A single sample is the source of the 21 T cell receptor beta chains below, sequenced in a study of T cell changes during pregnancy in multiple sclerosis. The assay was immunoSEQ multiplex PCR, and TCRdb's table has in-frame clones only and misses some. In the table there are just under 80,000 clones, about 93% of which are singletons. The sample was peripheral blood, taken in the second trimester of pregnancy. Receptor source: a female donor in good health, enrolled as a control in a pregnancy study.

This clone appeared a single time. The V call is TRBV10-2, the J call TRBJ1-4, with 7 positions matching TRBD1. The CDR3 is made up of 15 amino acids. Germline loops: CDR1 WSHSY, CDR2 SAAADI. V trimming: 1 base; J trimming: 8 bases; junction bases outside the gene matches: 7. CDR3: CASSEWAGGEEKLFF. In DNA form, the CDR3 reads TGCGCCAGCAGTGAGTGGGCAGGGGGAGAGGAAAAACTGTTTTTT.

A single count supports this clone. V usage is TRBV5-4 and J usage is TRBJ2-1; D might be TRBD1 (6 bases). CDR3 length equals 14 residues. The V end lost 0 bases, the J end lost 4 bases, and 8 bases lay between the germline ends. Germline values: CDR1 SGHNT, CDR2 YYREEE (reference sequence). For the CDR3, the DNA is TGTGCCAGCAGCTTGGGACAGGCTTACAATGAGCAGTTCTTC. This codes for CASSLGQAYNEQFF.

About this clone: The same CDR3 also results from other DNA sequences found in this sample. CDR3 DNA: TGTGCCTGGAGTGGACAGGGAAATCAGCCCCAGCATTTT. Translation: CAWSGQGNQPQHF. The chain carries TRBV30 and TRBJ1-5; 7 nucleotides match TRBD1. Germline loops: CDR1 GTSNPN, CDR2 SVGIG (reference sequence). J lost 4 bases, V lost 1 base, and 1 base had no gene match. CDR3 length: 13 residues.

The chain combines TRBV11-1 with TRBJ2-1; the match to TRBD2 covers 13 bases. Per germline, CDR1 SGHAT and CDR2 FQDESV (reference sequence). Trimming took 5 bases from V and 6 from J; bases not matched to a gene: 4. This CDR3 is built from 15 residues. The CDR3 nucleotides read TGTGCCAGCAGCCTGGGACTAGCGGGGTTCAATGAGCAGTTCTTC. Translating it yields CASSLGLAGFNEQFF.

The V gene is TRBV28, the J gene TRBJ1-4, with D possibly TRBD1 on 6 matching bases. Germline V CDR1 and CDR2: MDHEN, SYDVKM. The CDR3 extends over 16 amino acids. Trimming removed 5 bases at V and 9 bases at J, with 22 bases between. This CDR3 reads CASSGRGGVGLKKLFF. CDR3 nucleotide sequence: TGTGCCAGCAGTGGCCGAGGGGGGGTTGGGTTAAAAAAACTGTTTTTT.

This chain connects TRBV25-1 to TRBJ2-7, with D possibly matching TRBD2 (6 bases). Germline values: CDR1 MGHDK, CDR2 SYGVNS. This CDR3 comprises 15 residues. V was shortened by 3 bases and J by 6 bases, with 18 bases between the two germline ends. For the CDR3, the DNA is TGTGCCAGCAGTGACGCGGGAACCCTTGGGGGCGAGCAGTACTTC. Translation gives CASSDAGTLGGEQYF.

V is TRBV7-2 and J is TRBJ1-6; tentative D call: TRBD1 (6 bases). Germline CDR1 reads SGHTA; CDR2 reads FQGNSA. The CDR3 contains 16 residues. Trimming took 1 base from V and 7 from J, leaving 14 bases between them. CDR3 sequence: CASSLGSQGLNSPLHF. The CDR3 nucleotides read TGTGCCAGCAGCTTAGGGAGTCAGGGGCTAAATTCACCCCTCCACTTT.

This clone was observed at least ten times. The gene calls are TRBV11-2 and TRBJ2-7; 12 positions agree with TRBD2. CDR1 is SGHAT, CDR2 FQNNGV, per germline. J gave up 4 bases and V 4 bases, and 17 bases lay outside the gene matches. This CDR3 comprises 19 residues. CDR3 coding DNA: TGTGCCAGCAGCTCCTCAGGACTAGCGGGGCCCGAGAATTCTTACGAGCAGTACTTC. This gives the protein CASSSSGLAGPENSYEQYF.

This chain's CDR3 is CASSQDRGSHQPQHF. Written as DNA, the CDR3 is TGCGCCAGCAGCCAAGATCGAGGGAGCCATCAGCCCCAGCATTTT. The chain combines TRBV4-1 with TRBJ1-5, with no clear D. This CDR3 spans 15 amino acids. V dropped 0 bases and J dropped 5 bases, with 11 bases sitting between them. CDR1 MGHRA and CDR2 YSYEKL come from the germline V gene.

This clone has just a few counts. The chain couples TRBV4-3 to TRBJ1-1, with D possibly matching TRBD1 (5 bases). V was trimmed by 0 bases and J by 4 bases, leaving 15 bases between them. The CDR3 length is 16 residues. Germline lookup yields CDR1 LGHNA and CDR2 YSLEER. In nucleotides, the CDR3 is TGCGCCAGCAGCCAAGAGTCTTTCGGGGGGATCACTGAAGCTTTCTTT. Protein product: CASSQESFGGITEAFF.

The V and J genes are TRBV20-1 and TRBJ2-1; D is undetermined. Germline assignment: CDR1 DFQATT and CDR2 SNEGSKA (reference sequence). The V gene lost 0 bases and the J gene lost 7 bases, with 4 bases spanning the gap. This CDR3 contains 11 residues. As DNA, the CDR3 is TGCAGTGCTAGAGACTTTAATGAGCAGTTCTTC. Translated: CSARDFNEQFF.

This chain links TRBV2 with TRBJ1-3, with TRBD1 matching over 7 bases. Per germline, CDR1 SNHLY and CDR2 FYNNEI. CDR3 length: 15 residues. V lost 1 base, J lost 4 bases, and 4 bases stayed unmatched. In nucleotides, the CDR3 is TGTGCCAGCAGTGAAGGTTCGACAGGGGGAAACACCATATATTTT. Its translation is CASSEGSTGGNTIYF.

The rearrangement joins TRBV9 to TRBJ2-1; D is perhaps TRBD2 (6 bases). V dropped 4 bases and J dropped 5 bases, with 16 bases sitting between them. This CDR3 has 15 residues. The germline CDR1 and CDR2 sequences are SGDLS and YYNGEE. This CDR3 reads CASSPSWGDHNEQFF. The DNA for the CDR3 is TGTGCCAGCAGCCCCTCATGGGGGGACCACAATGAGCAGTTCTTC.

The V and J genes are TRBV11-2 and TRBJ2-5; a possible D gene is TRBD2 (5 bases). The CDR3 has 14 residues. Germline V lookup: CDR1 SGHAT, CDR2 FQNNGV. Trimming pared 7 bases from V and 0 bases from J, leaving 12 bases between. The CDR3 sequence is CASTRTSYQETQYF. The CDR3 DNA reads TGTGCCAGCACCCGGACTTCGTACCAAGAGACCCAGTACTTC.

The chain uses TRBV23-1 and TRBJ1-3; no definite D call. TRBV23-1 is sorted into the ORF group, with uncertain function. The CDR3 sequence is 13 residues long. Trimming left V 8 bases short and J 7 bases short, with 15 bases between. The CDR3 reads CASVRRLWNTIYF. The DNA of the CDR3 is TGCGCCAGCGTCCGCCGGTTATGGAACACCATATATTTT.

This rearrangement joins TRBV10-3 to TRBJ2-1; weak D call: TRBD2 (5 bases). From germline, CDR1 is ENHRY and CDR2 SYGVKD. The germline V and J ends were trimmed by 8 bases and 5 bases, with 10 bases remaining between them. The CDR3 spans 12 residues. The CDR3 is CAIGSGDNEQFF. The CDR3 DNA reads as TGTGCCATCGGTTCCGGGGACAATGAGCAGTTCTTC.

The V call is TRBV27, the J call TRBJ1-5; no definite D call. V lost 6 bases, J lost 3 bases, and 12 bases lay in between. The CDR3 sequence is 14 residues long. Per germline, CDR1 MNHEY and CDR2 SMNVEV (reference sequence). CDR3 residues: CASRDGGYNQPQHF. In DNA, the CDR3 is TGTGCCAGCAGAGACGGCGGGTACAATCAGCCCCAGCATTTT.

The chain joins TRBV5-4 to TRBJ2-5, with D possibly being TRBD1 (6 bases). V shed 4 bases and J shed 5 bases, with 15 bases lying between them. Per germline, CDR1 SGHNT and CDR2 YYREEE (reference sequence). This CDR3 comprises 14 residues. CDR3 sequence (DNA): TGTGCCAGCAGCCCCAAGGACAGTCGGGAGACCCAGTACTTC. It encodes CASSPKDSRETQYF.

The chain couples TRBV5-1 to TRBJ2-5, with 8 bases matching TRBD2. Trimming at V came to 2 bases and at J to 1 base, leaving 7 bases not matched to a gene. Germline V gene sequence: CDR1 SGHRS, CDR2 YFSETQ. CDR3 length equals 16 residues. In DNA, the CDR3 is TGCGCCAGCAGCTTTTTAACTAGCGGATTCCAAGAGACCCAGTACTTC. Translated: CASSFLTSGFQETQYF.

This clone appeared a single time. The chain uses TRBV25-1 and TRBJ1-1; 10 nucleotides align to TRBD1. There are 15 residues in the CDR3. Germline-derived CDR1 and CDR2 are MGHDK and SYGVNS. With V trimmed by 8 bases and J by 6 bases, 12 bases remained unmatched. The CDR3 sequence is CASDPSGQGRAEAFF. The CDR3 DNA follows: TGTGCCAGCGATCCTTCGGGACAGGGGAGGGCTGAAGCTTTCTTT.

The J gene is TRBJ1-4, the V gene TRBV6-1; weak D call: TRBD1 (6 bases). The CDR3 is 16 residues long. Germline-derived CDR1 and CDR2 are MNHNS and SASEGT. Between the trimmed V and J ends, which lost 4 bases and 2 bases, there was a span of 14 bases. The CDR3 DNA follows: TGTGCCAGCAGTGCCCGGGGCGGACAGACTAATGAAAAACTGTTTTTT. This encodes CASSARGGQTNEKLFF.